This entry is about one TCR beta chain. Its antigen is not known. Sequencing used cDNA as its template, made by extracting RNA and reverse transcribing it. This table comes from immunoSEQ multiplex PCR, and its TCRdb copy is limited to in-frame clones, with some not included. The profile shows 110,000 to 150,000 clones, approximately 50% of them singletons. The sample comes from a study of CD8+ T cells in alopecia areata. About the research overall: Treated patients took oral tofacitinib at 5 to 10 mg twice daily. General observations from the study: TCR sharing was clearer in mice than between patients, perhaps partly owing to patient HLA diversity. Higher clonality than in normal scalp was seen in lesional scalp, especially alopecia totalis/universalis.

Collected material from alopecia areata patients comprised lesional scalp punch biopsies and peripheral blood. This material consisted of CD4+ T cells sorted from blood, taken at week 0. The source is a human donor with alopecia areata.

DNA of the CDR3: TGCGCCAGCAGCCAAGGCCCAGGGGAGGGCTACACCTTC. Translated: CASSQGPGEGYTF. V is TRBV4-1 and J is TRBJ1-2, with D perhaps TRBD1 (6 bases). The length of the CDR3 is 13 residues. Germline CDR1 and CDR2: MGHRA and YSYEKL. V was clipped by 1 base and J by 8 bases, with 11 bases between them.